A single T cell receptor (beta chain) is shown here with its context. Its antigen is not yet known. There are no base qualities to consult, and no much larger clone falls within one base. Library construction relied on the immunoSEQ multiplex PCR assay. A mixture of 60 forward primers for TCR Vbeta segments and 13 reverse primers for TCR Jbeta segments was used in the multiplex PCR. The CDR3 region of rearranged TCR beta genes was amplified from genomic DNA by a multiplex PCR assay. Amplified TCR beta libraries were sequenced as 87-base-pair reads on the Illumina HiSeq System. The paper's data handling went like this. Across the roughly 670 repertoires, a later analysis counted about 81 million unique TCR beta chains, around 10 million of which were shared by at least two donors. Raw reads were error-corrected and collapsed into unique sequences with a nearest-neighbor algorithm that merged closely related sequences to remove PCR and sequencing errors. To assign V, D and J gene segments, CDR3 sequences were aligned to IMGT reference sequences. For a sequence to be retained, a match of at least six nucleotides was required to both a V gene segment and a J gene segment. A rearrangement counted as productive if the CDR3 had no stop codons and remained in frame with V and J, and every other rearrangement counted as non-productive. CDR3 was defined according to IMGT convention as the region running from the second conserved V-encoded cysteine to the conserved J-encoded phenylalanine. Sequences without an unambiguous match to a single V gene segment were excluded from the earlier analysis of a few hundred of the donors. In an earlier analysis of 500 to 750 of the donors, V segments were called functional above 56.7% productive rearrangements and were called segregating when the between-donor standard deviation exceeded 5%. To diagnose cytomegalovirus status from the catalog of TCR beta chain sequences, a statistical classification framework was built. A later analysis assigned V and J genes by comparing TCR nucleotide sequences with IMGT/GENE-DB human TR gene sequences. Using the TCRdist pipeline, a later analysis assigned CDR3 sequences along with most-parsimonious VDJ recombination scenarios. A later analysis defined each TCR beta chain by its CDR3 amino acid sequence plus V-gene family, and excluded reads lacking a unique V-gene family. To address suspected cross-contamination and a sequencing artifact, a later analysis removed 592 highly shared, low-generation-probability nucleotide sequences. In a later analysis, a clonal expansion index for each public chain was calculated from normalized within-repertoire ranks of inferred template counts. In a later analysis, generation probabilities were computed using a VDJ recombination model fitted to out-of-frame rearrangements, and the results were checked against IGoR. A later analysis scored TCR-TCR, TCR-HLA and TCR-CMV co-occurrence with hypergeometric tests, applying a repertoire-size bias correction to TCR pairs. A later analysis estimated false discovery rates by permuting HLA or CMV assignments 20 times. A later analysis grouped co-occurring TCRs with DBSCAN, adding TCRdist sequence similarity when clustering within HLA-allele-positive subsets. Repertoires with fewer than 30,000 or more than 120,000 public chains, plus five repertoires with anomalous nucleotide sharing, were excluded from co-occurrence clustering. TCRdb holds this immuneACCESS table with in-frame rearrangements only. Some clones are missing; in checked studies, unresolved V genes explain under half, and the rest has no known cause. The V and J calls and the clone size are those of that table, but D and trimming were determined from the DNA. The sample profile shows some 170,000 clones; 70% to 90% of them were found once. Around 1.9% of the sample goes to the ten largest clones.

The cohort consisted of 600 to 700 healthy bone marrow donors. Cohort members were all nominally healthy when sampled, although unrecorded immune exposures were likely present. The donor tested CMV seronegative, placing the donor among the 350 or so seronegative members of the cohort. A peripheral blood sample was provided by each donor, and peripheral blood mononuclear cells were used for TCR beta sequencing. Genomic DNA was extracted from the blood cell samples with the Qiagen DNeasy Blood Extraction Kit. This sample was included in a study of cytomegalovirus exposure and HLA in healthy donors (dated by TCRdb to the late 2010s). About the full investigation: According to an earlier analysis of 550 to 700 of the donors, about 180 million T cells yielded over 90 million unique TCR beta sequences and about 300 Gb of sequence data. In addition to the first cohort of 666 subjects, a separate validation cohort of approximately 110 different subjects was used. To predict cytomegalovirus infection status, the study combined high-throughput TCR immunosequencing, statistical association of individual TCRs with disease status, and machine learning. Rather than using new phenotypic data, the later analysis identified candidate immune exposures from TCR beta sequences and from how often those sequences occurred across donors. Typing coverage differed by locus: A, B, C, DRB1 and DQB1 were typed in roughly 629-630 donors, DQA1 in 522, DPA1 in some 610, and DPB1 in just under 490. Every discovery cohort repertoire had been produced on one sequencing platform. The study used immunosequencing to profile the T cell repertoires of approximately 650 subjects and linked those repertoires to cytomegalovirus serostatus. The study was designed to test whether signatures of past pathogen exposure could be identified by cataloging public T cell receptors. Five DR-DQ haplotypes were handled as single units for association and clustering, since linkage in the cohort was strong. Of the 350 to 450 genotyped donors, approximately 83% fell in the genetic ancestry cluster associated with self-reported Caucasian donors. Both class I and class II loci were covered by HLA typing, at four-digit resolution. A later analysis re-analyzed previously published TCR beta repertoires from 666 donors and added high-resolution HLA genotyping to study TCR occurrence patterns. Genome-wide SNP genotypes for about 65% of the roughly 670 donors were used in a later genetic analysis, which treated that subset as a discovery cohort. An earlier analysis of approximately 640 of the donors applied high-throughput TCR beta sequencing to assess whether each TCR beta V gene segment acted as functional or pseudogenic. An early release that covered some 640 HLA-typed donors contained about 300 gigabases of sequencing data and about 93 million unique TCR sequences. Donor age, sex, ethnicity and CMV serostatus were compiled together with the repertoire data. On average, roughly 240,000 unique TCR beta nucleotide sequences were sequenced per donor among 398 genotyped donors of the cohort, with roughly 20% of those sequences being non-productive.

CDR1 and CDR2, looked up from the germline V gene, are MGHRA and YSYEKL. V is pared back by 0 bases and J by 3 bases, with 12 bases lying between the germline termini. From its cysteine to its phenylalanine, the CDR3 spans 15 amino acids. The sequence is cut down to CDR3 DNA, 45 bases in frame from base 1. Here is what the overall study found, with its caveats: While some public TCRs were present in many individuals, most TCR sequences turned up only very rarely across donors. According to the authors, the approach could potentially be generalized to other disease states and immunological phenotypes. Because counts were too low, approximately 15 rarely observed V segments, including chromosome 9 orphons, were excluded from the earlier analysis of some 590 of the donors. V-gene and J-gene trimming of TCR beta chains was associated with a missense DCLRE1C variant in a later genetic analysis, and the association was replicated in an independent cohort. Compared with equally common non-associated chains, HLA-associated TCR beta chains in a later analysis were more clonally expanded and had lower generation probabilities. A later analysis reported that several top co-occurrence clusters appeared linked to parvovirus B19, influenza, CMV and Epstein-Barr virus. Because some donors lacked HLA typing at each locus, the association tests relied only on the typed subset. According to a later analysis, most CMV-associated TCR beta chains appeared to be HLA-restricted, and the HLA associations seemed to be driven largely by CMV exposure. Because the 87-base-pair reads could not distinguish some IMGT-functional V segments, including TRBV6-2 and TRBV6-3, those segments were excluded. Compared with the approximately 600-donor mean, donors in an Asian-associated ancestry cluster had fewer N-insertions in productive TCRs, according to a later genetic analysis. The classifier was reported to diagnose cytomegalovirus status with high specificity and sensitivity in both the original cohort and the validation cohort. Assigning TCR associations to individual alleles was difficult when HLA alleles, especially DR and DQ, strongly co-occurred. For the cohort, immune exposure information was limited to CMV serostatus. In a later analysis, the rate of TCR association differed among HLA loci, with DRB1 alleles having the most associated TCRs and HLA-C alleles having the fewest. The presence/absence analyses assumed that sequencing depth was roughly uniform across donors, and that assumption may not be true. The study listed 150 to 200 TCR beta chains as associated with cytomegalovirus. A cluster of highly shared sequence variants was judged likely to be a technical artifact of the sequencing pipeline. A few of the identified cytomegalovirus-associated TCR beta chains were confirmed in vitro to be specific for cytomegalovirus antigens. A further reported finding was that TCR beta sequences accurately predicted the HLA-A and HLA-B alleles for most subjects in the first cohort. In an earlier analysis of over 550 of the donors, most TCR beta V segments were observed in productive rearrangements about 87% or about 30% of the time, broadly matching IMGT annotations. Only TCR beta chains were sequenced in this cohort, and the absence of alpha or paired-chain data limited detectable features. Linkage disequilibrium might explain the correlated functional status among segregating V segments, but an unknown experimental factor could not be excluded. Specific HLA alleles were associated with over 15,000 TCR beta sequences at a false discovery rate of 0.05 in a later analysis.

The TCR was taken from a young woman in good health and CMV-seronegative. Sequenced input: PBMCs. The sequence links TRBV4-1 to TRBJ2-7; the D segment could be TRBD1, given 6 matching bases. The DNA reads as follows: TGCGCCAGCAGCCAAGATCGGCAGGGGAGCTACGAGCAGTACTTC. It specifies CASSQDRQGSYEQYF.